This T cell receptor beta chain was captured in a study of T-cell memory formation after mild COVID-19. Study summary: Across donors, TCR clusters were largely donor specific.

Study-wide findings and caveats: Among CD4+ contracting clones, most were CM and EM, and CD8+ ones EMRA. Specificity for SARS-CoV-2 was not confirmed among the second-wave clones peaking on day 37. CD4/CD8 balance held among clones contracting day 15 to 85, and later expanders leaned CD4+.

TCRdb used MiXCR to reprocess the 5' RACE reads, holding one entry per CDR3 protein. The sample yields about 340,000 distinct CDR3 sequences, under 25% seen once. This CDR3 region has 14 residues. Germline V gene sequence: CDR1 SGHVS, CDR2 FQNEAQ. V shed 5 bases and J shed 1 base, with 11 bases lying between them. This clonotype was counted between two and nine times. Its cognate antigen is unknown. This rearrangement joins TRBV7-8 to TRBJ1-1, with D unclear. The sequenced sample was PBMCs or a T cell subset sorted from them (not recorded which). The origin of this receptor is a man younger than 30 who had mild COVID-19 (a few samples of this study predate the infection). Cell type and time point are not known. The CDR3 DNA reads as TGTGCCAGCAGCCGGCGGAAACAGAACACTGAAGCTTTCTTT. Amino acid sequence: CASSRRKQNTEAFF.